This T cell receptor beta chain was found in a study of blood T cell repertoires in COVID-19. Whole-study context: Samples representing acute and convalescent COVID-19 were sourced from the United States, Italy and Spain. T cells, B-cell-depleted T cells, or PBMCs provided the cDNA or gDNA that served as material.

Source study methods: Estimation of nucleated cell counts relied on the amplification of reference gene primers. The assay was immunoSEQ multiplex PCR, and TCRdb's table has in-frame clones only and misses some. V and J calls and clone size are copied from that table; D and trimming were computed from the DNA. The table has over 150,000 clones, about 85% seen once. The sample comprised peripheral blood. The TCR originated in a man in his sixties with COVID-19, enrolled during active disease.

The CDR3 DNA sequence: TGTGCCAGCAGCCGCGGGGGGACTGAAGTCGGAAACACCATATATTTT. It translates to CASSRGGTEVGNTIYF. This chain connects TRBV7-9 to TRBJ1-3, with a possible D match to TRBD1 (5 bases). Germline V gene lookup returns CDR1 SEHNR and CDR2 FQNEAQ (reference sequence). The V gene lost 5 bases and the J gene lost 4 bases, with 18 bases spanning the gap. This CDR3 is 16 amino acids long.